A single T cell receptor (beta chain) is shown here with its context. The data are from a study of blood T cell repertoires in COVID-19. The overall study: Both acute and convalescent COVID-19 samples were obtained from the United States, Italy and Spain.

Clones were read by immunoSEQ multiplex PCR, and TCRdb kept only the in-frame ones, dropping some. The sample carries some 330,000 clones, around 87% recorded once. The cohort comprised adults aged 18 to 89 years residing in under 30 US areas. Participants reported their clinical history, and cohort assignment relied on those reports. V lost 1 base, J lost 2 bases, and 10 bases lay in between. Per germline, CDR1 MGHRA and CDR2 YSYEKL. This CDR3 comprises 15 residues. The chain combines TRBV4-1 with TRBJ2-3; no definite D call. Sequencing input: PBMCs or T cells enriched from blood (not recorded which). The TCR originated in a man aged 35-49 years in a cohort exposed to, infected with or recovered from COVID-19 (not recorded which). The CDR3 bases are TGCGCCAGCAGCCAAGTAGGAGTTTCCACAGATACGCAGTATTTT. Translated: CASSQVGVSTDTQYF.